The sequence of this T cell receptor beta chain was determined in a study of monozygotic twins with inflammatory bowel disease. Each TCR library used 3500 ng of total RNA. TCRdb reanalyzed the 5' RACE reads, giving one entry per CDR3 protein sequence and no DNA. The table lists about 450,000 distinct CDR3 sequences. Source material: blood. This TCR came from a human donor with ulcerative colitis or Crohn's disease, or a healthy co-twin of an affected twin (not recorded which).

The CDR3 here is CSATGTDHYEQYF. J is TRBJ2-7 and V is TRBV20-1; as DNA is missing, the TRBD1 call by TCRdb cannot be tested. Germline CDR1 is DFQATT and CDR2 is SNEGSKA (reference sequence). The CDR3 is 13 residues long.